Only a few counts were recorded for the clone carrying this T cell receptor beta chain. Per the original data handling: Cell counts per sample came from amplifying reference gene primers. Some clones are missing from TCRdb's copy, which holds only in-frame ones; the method was immunoSEQ multiplex PCR. V, J and clone size are those of that table, while D and trimming were read from the DNA. The sample includes some 120,000 clones, 90% of them seen just once. The V gene end was trimmed by 5 bases and the J gene end by 4 bases; junction bases not matched to a gene: 8. Germline CDR1 PRHDT, CDR2 FYEKMQ (reference sequence). The CDR3 has 15 amino acids. The data are from a study of blood T cell repertoires in COVID-19.

The specimen was peripheral blood. This chain connects TRBV13 to TRBJ2-5; 9 bases align to TRBD1. This TCR derives from a human donor with active COVID-19. The donor label of this sample is uncertain. CDR3 nucleotide sequence: TGTGCCAGCAGCCTACAGGGGGCTTGGGGAGAGACCCAGTACTTC. This sequence encodes CASSLQGAWGETQYF.